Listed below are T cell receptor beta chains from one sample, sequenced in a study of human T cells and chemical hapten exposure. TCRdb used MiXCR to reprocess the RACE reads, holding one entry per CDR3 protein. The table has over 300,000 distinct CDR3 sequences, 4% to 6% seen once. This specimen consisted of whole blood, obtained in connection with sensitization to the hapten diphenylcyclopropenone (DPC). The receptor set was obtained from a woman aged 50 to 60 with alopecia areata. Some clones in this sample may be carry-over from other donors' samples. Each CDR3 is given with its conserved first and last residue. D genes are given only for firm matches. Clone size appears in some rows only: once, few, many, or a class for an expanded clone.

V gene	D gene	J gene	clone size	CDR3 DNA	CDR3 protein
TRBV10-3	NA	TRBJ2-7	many	TGTGCCATCAGTGAGTCCGGCAGGCAGTACTTC	CAISESGRQYF
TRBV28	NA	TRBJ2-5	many	TGTGCCAGCAGTCCTTCCGGGACCGTGGAGGCCCAGTACTTC	CASSPSGTVEAQYF
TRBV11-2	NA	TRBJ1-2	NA	TGTGCCAGCAGCCGGGGGACTGCAGTGAGTAGCTATGGCTACACCTTC	CASSRGTAVSSYGYTF
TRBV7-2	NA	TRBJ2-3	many	TGTGCCAGCAGCTTACAGGGCCAAGGAACAGATACGCAGTATTTT	CASSLQGQGTDTQYF
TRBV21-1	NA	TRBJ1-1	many	TGTGCCAGCAGGAAGAAGTGGATGAACACTGAAGCTTTCTTT	CASRKKWMNTEAFF
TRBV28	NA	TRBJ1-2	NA	TGTGCCAGCAGTATAGAACAGGGTGCCTATGGCTACACCTTC	CASSIEQGAYGYTF
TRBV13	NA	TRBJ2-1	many	TGTGCCAGCAGCTTACTCAGGGACTTTTACAATGAGCAGTTCTTC	CASSLLRDFYNEQFF
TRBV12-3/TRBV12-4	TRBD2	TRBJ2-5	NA	TGTGCCAGCAGGTTAGCGGGAGCGTCTCCAGAGACCCAGTACTTC	CASRLAGASPETQYF
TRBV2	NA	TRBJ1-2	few	TGTGCCAGCAGTGCCATTAGAAGCTATGGCTACACCTTC	CASSAIRSYGYTF
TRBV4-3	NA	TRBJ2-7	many	TGCGCCAGCAGCCCCGGGAGACTGGCCTACGAGCAGTACTTC	CASSPGRLAYEQYF
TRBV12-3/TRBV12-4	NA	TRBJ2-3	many	TGTGCCAGCAGTTCTCAGGGCGCCCTGGATACGCAGTATTTT	CASSSQGALDTQYF
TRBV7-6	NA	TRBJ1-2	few	TGTGCCAGCAGCGGGTACAGCAACTATGGCTACACCTTC	CASSGYSNYGYTF
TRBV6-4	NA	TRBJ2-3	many	TGTGCCAGCAGTGAGACAGAGGGCACCACAGATACGCAGTATTTT	CASSETEGTTDTQYF
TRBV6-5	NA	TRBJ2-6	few	TGTGCCACTTTGGGCGGGTACTTTCTGGGTGGGGCCAACGTCCTGACTTTC	CATLGGYFLGGANVLTF
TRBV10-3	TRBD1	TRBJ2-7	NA	TGTGCCATCCCCGGGACAGGGGTGGGGGAGCAGTACTTC	CAIPGTGVGEQYF
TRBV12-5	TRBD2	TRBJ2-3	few	TGTGCTAGTGGGCCAGCTAGCGGGAGCGGTGCAGATACGCAGTATTTT	CASGPASGSGADTQYF
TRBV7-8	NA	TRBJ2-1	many	TGTGCCAGCAGTCCCTTGCGACACAATGAGCAGTTCTTC	CASSPLRHNEQFF
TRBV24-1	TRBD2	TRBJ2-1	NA	TGTGCCACCAGTGATTTGCCTAGCGGGACTTACAATGAGCAGTTCTTC	CATSDLPSGTYNEQFF
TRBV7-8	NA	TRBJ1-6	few	TGTGCCAGCACCCCGCTGCAGGGCTCTAATTCACCCCTCCACTTT	CASTPLQGSNSPLHF
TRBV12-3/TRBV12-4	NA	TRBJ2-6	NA	TGTGCCAGCAGTTTCTCAGGGTCTGGGGCCAACGTCCTGACTTTC	CASSFSGSGANVLTF
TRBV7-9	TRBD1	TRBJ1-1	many	TGTGCCAGCAGCCATTTCGGACAGGGAGCTTCGTTCTTCGCTGAAGCTTTCTTT	CASSHFGQGASFFAEAFF
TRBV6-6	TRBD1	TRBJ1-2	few	TGTGCCAGCAGTTACGGGACAGTCTATGGCTACACCTTC	CASSYGTVYGYTF
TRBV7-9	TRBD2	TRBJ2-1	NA	TGTGCCAGCAGCACCTCTGGACTAGCGGGAGATCAGTTCTTC	CASSTSGLAGDQFF
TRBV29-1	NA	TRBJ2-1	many	TGCAGCGTTAACAGCGAGAGGTCCTACAATGAGCAGTTCTTC	CSVNSERSYNEQFF
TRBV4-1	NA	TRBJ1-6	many	TGCGCCAGCAGCCAAGATAGGCAGTCACCCCTCCACTTT	CASSQDRQSPLHF
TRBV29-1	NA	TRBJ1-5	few	TGCAGCGTCCGCGATGGCAATCAGCCCCAGCATTTT	CSVRDGNQPQHF
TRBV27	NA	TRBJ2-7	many	TGTGCCAGCAGTTACGACAGCTCCTACGAGCAGTACTTC	CASSYDSSYEQYF
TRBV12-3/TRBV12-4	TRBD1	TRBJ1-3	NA	TGTGCCAGCAGTGGACAGGGGGCCTTTGGAAACACCATATATTTT	CASSGQGAFGNTIYF
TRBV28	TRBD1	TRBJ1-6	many	TGTGCCAGCAGTCAGGGGGCGCAATCACCCCTCCACTTT	CASSQGAQSPLHF
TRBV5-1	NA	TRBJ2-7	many	TGCGCCAGCAGGTCATACTCCACCTACGAGCAGTACTTC	CASRSYSTYEQYF
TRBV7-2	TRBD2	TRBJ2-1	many	TGTGCCAGCAGCGTGCCGGGACTAGCGGGGTATTCCTACAATGAGCAGTTCTTC	CASSVPGLAGYSYNEQFF
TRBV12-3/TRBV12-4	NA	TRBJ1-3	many	TGTGCCAGCAGTCCCGCGGAAAGGCAGCACCCTTTCCTATATCCTCCAAACACCATATATTTT	CASSPAERQHPFLYPPNTIYF
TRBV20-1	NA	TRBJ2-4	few	TGCAGTGCTAGACCAGACGGTAGCATTCAGTACTTC	CSARPDGSIQYF
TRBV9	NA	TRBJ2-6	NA	TGTGCCAGCAGCCCACCGAGGGGATTGGGGGGTGTGTCTGGGGCCAACGTCCTGACTTTC	CASSPPRGLGGVSGANVLTF
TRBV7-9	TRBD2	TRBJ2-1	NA	TGTGCCAGCAGCTTAGTGCGGGGGGCGGCCTACAATGAGCAGTTCTTC	CASSLVRGAAYNEQFF
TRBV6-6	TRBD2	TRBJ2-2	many	TGTGCCAGCAGTACACGGACTAGCGGGAGGTCAAACACCGGGGAGCTGTTTTTT	CASSTRTSGRSNTGELFF
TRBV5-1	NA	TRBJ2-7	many	TGCGCCAGCAGCTCGCGTTCTGAGAACAACGAGCAGTACTTC	CASSSRSENNEQYF
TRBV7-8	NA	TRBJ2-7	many	TGTGCCAGCAGCCCCCACAGGGAATCCTACGAGCAGTACTTC	CASSPHRESYEQYF
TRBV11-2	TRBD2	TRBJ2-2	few	TGTGCCAGCAGCGCAGGACTAGCGGGAAGGACCGGGGAGCTGTTTTTT	CASSAGLAGRTGELFF
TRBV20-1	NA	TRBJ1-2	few	TGCAGTGCTAGAGATGGTCCTCAGGGAGAGGGAGGCTATGGCTACACCTTC	CSARDGPQGEGGYGYTF
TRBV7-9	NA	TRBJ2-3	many	TGTGCCAGCAGCTTTAGCAGGGGATTCACAGATACGCAGTATTTT	CASSFSRGFTDTQYF
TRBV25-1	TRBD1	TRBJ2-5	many	TGTGCCAGCAGTAACACAGGGGTAAAGACCCAGTACTTC	CASSNTGVKTQYF
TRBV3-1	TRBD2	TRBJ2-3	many	TGTGCCAGCAGCCAAGATCCGACTAGCGGGGTCGCAGATACGCAGTATTTT	CASSQDPTSGVADTQYF
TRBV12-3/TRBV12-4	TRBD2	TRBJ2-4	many	TGTGCCAGCAGCGTTTCTAGCGGGAGGAGGGTAAACATTCAGTACTTC	CASSVSSGRRVNIQYF
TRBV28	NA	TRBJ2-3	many	TGTGCCAGCACATTTTCGCGTGGGGTCTCCAACACAGATACGCAGTATTTT	CASTFSRGVSNTDTQYF
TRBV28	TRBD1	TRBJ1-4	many	TGTGCCAGCAGTTTAAGCGGACAGGGCGAAAAACTGTTTTTT	CASSLSGQGEKLFF